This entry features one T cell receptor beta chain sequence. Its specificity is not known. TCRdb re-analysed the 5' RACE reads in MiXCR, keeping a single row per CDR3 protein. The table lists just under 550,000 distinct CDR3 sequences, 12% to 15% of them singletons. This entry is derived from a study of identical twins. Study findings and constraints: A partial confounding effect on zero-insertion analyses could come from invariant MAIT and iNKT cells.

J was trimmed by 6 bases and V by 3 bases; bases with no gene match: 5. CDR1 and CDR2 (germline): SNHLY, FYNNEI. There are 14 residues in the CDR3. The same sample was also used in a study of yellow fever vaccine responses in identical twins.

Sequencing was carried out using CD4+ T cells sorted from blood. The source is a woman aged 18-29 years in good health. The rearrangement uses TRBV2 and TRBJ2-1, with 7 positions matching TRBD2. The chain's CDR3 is CASSEAGAGNEQFF. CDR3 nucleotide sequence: TGTGCCAGCAGTGAGGCGGGAGCGGGCAATGAGCAGTTCTTC.